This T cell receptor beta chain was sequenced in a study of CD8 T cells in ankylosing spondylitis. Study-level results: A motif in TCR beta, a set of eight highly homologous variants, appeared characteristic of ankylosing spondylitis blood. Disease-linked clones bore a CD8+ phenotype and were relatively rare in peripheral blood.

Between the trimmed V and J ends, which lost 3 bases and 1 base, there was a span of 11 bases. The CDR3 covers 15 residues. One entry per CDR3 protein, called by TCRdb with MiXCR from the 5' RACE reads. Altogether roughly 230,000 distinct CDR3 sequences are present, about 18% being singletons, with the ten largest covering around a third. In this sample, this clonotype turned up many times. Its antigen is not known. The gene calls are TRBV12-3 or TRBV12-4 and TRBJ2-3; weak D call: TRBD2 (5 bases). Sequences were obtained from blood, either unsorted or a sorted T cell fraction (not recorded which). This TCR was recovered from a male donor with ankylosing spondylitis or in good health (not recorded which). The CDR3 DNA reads TGTGCCAGCAGTTTTTTGAGCGGAGGCACAGATACGCAGTATTTT. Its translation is CASSFLSGGTDTQYF.